This passage covers 23 T cell receptor beta chains from one sample sequenced in a study of T cells in localized non-small cell lung cancer. Repertoires were generated with immunoSEQ multiplex PCR, while TCRdb's copy carries only in-frame clones and drops some. This sample carries about 1,800 clones, roughly a fifth of them seen once, and the ten largest clones take around 15%. The source material was lung tumor tissue, sampled before any cancer treatment. The receptor set was obtained from a male donor older than 55 with stage I lung adenocarcinoma.

This clone came up a few times. The chain couples TRBV4-1 to TRBJ1-6; possible D gene TRBD1, 5 bases. Germline values: CDR1 MGHRA, CDR2 YSYEKL. V was cut by 3 bases and J by 14 bases, with 11 bases left in between. The CDR3 is 12 residues long. CDR3 coding DNA: TGCGCCAGCAGCCAGGGACCCGAGTCCCTCCACTTT. Its protein product is CASSQGPESLHF.

This clone has a handful of counts. This rearrangement joins TRBV6-8 to TRBJ1-4, with 7 bases lining up with TRBD1. The CDR3 is 17 amino acids. Germline assignment: CDR1 MNHGY and CDR2 SAAAGT. J gave up 0 bases and V 6 bases, and 10 bases lay outside the gene matches. The CDR3 coding sequence is TGTGCCAGCAGCCGCGGACAGGCGACTGCAACTAATGAAAAACTGTTTTTT. Translating it yields CASSRGQATATNEKLFF.

This clone qualifies as medium-sized (0.01 to 0.1%). The J gene is TRBJ1-4, the V gene TRBV9, with 8 positions matching TRBD1. Germline-derived CDR1 and CDR2 are SGDLS and YYNGEE. This CDR3 spans 15 amino acids. Trimming at V came to 4 bases and at J to 7 bases, leaving 9 bases not matched to a gene. As DNA, the CDR3 is TGTGCCAGCAGCCAGGGGGCAGGGAGCGGTGAAAAACTGTTTTTT. Translating gives CASSQGAGSGEKLFF.

The gene calls are TRBV6-8 and TRBJ1-5; 9 nucleotides align to TRBD1. The ends lost 5 bases at V and 3 bases at J; junction bases unmatched: 2. Looked up from germline, CDR1 is MNHGY and CDR2 is SAAAGT. The CDR3 length is 14 residues. CDR3 bases: TGTGCCAGCAGTCGGGACAGGGCCAATCAGCCCCAGCATTTT. Its translation is CASSRDRANQPQHF.

V is TRBV28 and J is TRBJ2-3, with D unclear. There are 14 residues in the CDR3. The germline V gene has CDR1 MDHEN and CDR2 SYDVKM. The V end lost 10 bases, the J end lost 2 bases, and 16 bases lay between the germline ends. CDR3 protein: CAIEDRSLTDTQYF. For the CDR3, the DNA is TGTGCCATCGAAGACCGTTCCCTCACAGATACGCAGTATTTT. Variable domain in full (rest from reference TRBV28 and TRBJ2-3): DVKVTQSSRYLVKRTGEKVFLECVQDMDHENMFWYRQDPGLGLRLIYFSYDVKMKEKGDIPEGYSVSREKKERFSLILESASTNQTSMYLCAIEDRSLTDTQYFGPGTRLTVL.

CDR3 nucleotide sequence: TGTGCCTGGAGTTTATTACAGGGGGCCTACGAGCAGTACTTC. Translation: CAWSLLQGAYEQYF. The rearrangement uses TRBV30 and TRBJ2-7; 8 positions match TRBD1. The length of the CDR3 is 14 residues. Unmatched junction bases numbered 5, after V lost 2 bases and J lost 2 bases. The germline CDR1 and CDR2 sequences are GTSNPN and SVGIG (reference sequence).

This chain joins TRBV11-3 and TRBJ1-1, with D possibly matching TRBD1 (5 bases). V lost 4 bases and J 0 bases, leaving 15 bases between the germline ends. Germline V CDR1 and CDR2: SGHNT, YENEEA. The CDR3 has 16 residues. In nucleotides, the CDR3 is TGTGCCAGCAGCTGGGGGGGTAGGTTTATGAACACTGAAGCTTTCTTT. Amino acids: CASSWGGRFMNTEAFF.

The J gene is TRBJ2-5, the V gene TRBV4-1; 9 nucleotides agree with TRBD2. This CDR3 comprises 16 residues. Germline values: CDR1 MGHRA, CDR2 YSYEKL. Unmatched junction bases numbered 5, after V lost 1 base and J lost 2 bases. In DNA, the CDR3 is TGCGCCAGCAGCCAAGGTCGGCGGGGGGGACAAGAGACCCAGTACTTC. Amino acid sequence: CASSQGRRGGQETQYF.

This clone was detected a few times. V is TRBV19 and J is TRBJ2-5; D unclear. Trimming left V 5 bases short and J 0 bases short, with 10 bases between. CDR3 size: 14 residues. Germline V gene sequence: CDR1 LNHDA, CDR2 SQIVND (reference sequence). This CDR3 reads CASSVGPNQETQYF. Written as DNA, the CDR3 is TGTGCCAGTAGTGTCGGGCCGAACCAAGAGACCCAGTACTTC. Drawing the rest from reference TRBV19 and TRBJ2-5, the complete variable domain is DGGITQSPKYLFRKEGQNVTLSCEQNLNHDAMYWYRQDPGQGLRLIYYSQIVNDFQKGDIAEGYSVSREKKESFPLTVTSAQKNPTAFYLCASSVGPNQETQYFGPGTRLLVL.

This clone showed up just a few times. The rearrangement joins TRBV18 to TRBJ1-1; D may be TRBD1 (6 bases). Germline lookup yields CDR1 KGHSH and CDR2 LQKENI. CDR3 size: 15 residues. V was shortened by 0 bases and J by 5 bases, with 13 bases between the two germline ends. CDR3 sequence (DNA): TGTGCCAGCTCACCACCGTCAGGAGGGGGGACTGAAGCTTTCTTT. This encodes CASSPPSGGGTEAFF.

This rearrangement joins TRBV19 to TRBJ2-5; 8 bases match TRBD2. The germline gives CDR1 LNHDA, CDR2 SQIVND (reference sequence). The CDR3 covers 13 residues. V dropped 5 bases and J dropped 5; count of bases not matched to a gene: 4. The CDR3 region has the DNA TGTGCCAGTAGTGTGGGACTAGTGGAGACCCAGTACTTC. It yields the protein CASSVGLVETQYF.

The rearrangement joins TRBV7-1 to TRBJ2-1; D is tentatively TRBD1 or TRBD2 (5 bases each). TRBV7-1 is designated an ORF whose function remains uncertain. CDR3 length: 16 amino acids. The V end was cut by 4 bases, the J end by 0 bases, with 13 bases between. DNA of the CDR3: TGTGCCAGCAGCTTAATAGGGACCCACTCCTACAATGAGCAGTTCTTC. Protein product: CASSLIGTHSYNEQFF.

This clone was seen a handful of times. V is TRBV28 and J is TRBJ1-5, with unresolved D. The CDR3 sequence is 13 residues long. Germline loops: CDR1 MDHEN, CDR2 SYDVKM. V shed 11 bases and J shed 1 base, with 12 bases lying between them. The CDR3 protein is CASFLGSNQPQHF. CDR3 DNA: TGTGCCTCCTTCTTGGGGAGCAATCAGCCCCAGCATTTT.

The CDR3 nucleotides read TGTGCCAGCAGACCAACCTCCGGACAGATGGGTGGCTACACCTTC. Its protein is CASRPTSGQMGGYTF. This chain joins TRBV6-8 and TRBJ1-2, with D perhaps TRBD1 (6 bases). Germline V gene lookup returns CDR1 MNHGY and CDR2 SAAAGT. CDR3 size: 15 residues. V was pared by 6 bases and J by 7 bases, with 21 bases between.

This clone is categorized as medium-sized. V is TRBV6-8 and J is TRBJ1-2; D uncertain. This CDR3 has 14 amino acids. V was cut by 2 bases and J by 0 bases, with 7 bases left in between. CDR1 is MNHGY and CDR2 is SAAAGT in the germline V gene. Written as DNA, the CDR3 is TGTGCCAGCAGTTACGGGCCAGCTAACTATGGCTACACCTTC. This sequence encodes CASSYGPANYGYTF.

This chain connects TRBV28 to TRBJ1-5, with D maybe TRBD1 (6 bases). Germline V lookup: CDR1 MDHEN, CDR2 SYDVKM. Trimming left V 1 base short and J 4 bases short, with 8 bases between. The CDR3 length is 14 residues. CDR3 nucleotides: TGTGCCAGCAGTTTATACAGGGCAAATCAGCCCCAGCATTTT. It translates to CASSLYRANQPQHF. The whole variable domain, filled in from reference TRBV28 and TRBJ1-5, reads DVKVTQSSRYLVKRTGEKVFLECVQDMDHENMFWYRQDPGLGLRLIYFSYDVKMKEKGDIPEGYSVSREKKERFSLILESASTNQTSMYLCASSLYRANQPQHFGDGTRLSIL.

This clone is medium-sized by share. This chain uses TRBV11-3 with TRBJ2-7; TRBD2 matches at 10 bases. The CDR3 spans 14 residues. V shed 5 bases, J shed 4 bases, and the junction held 5 bases outside the gene matches. Germline CDR1 is SGHNT and CDR2 is YENEEA. CDR3 region: CASSTERGGYEQYF. CDR3 sequence (DNA): TGTGCCAGCAGCACCGAGCGGGGGGGATACGAGCAGTACTTC. Complete variable domain (other parts from reference TRBV11-3 and TRBJ2-7): EAGVVQSPRYKIIEKKQPVAFWCNPISGHNTLYWYLQNLGQGPELLIRYENEEAVDDSQLPKDRFSAERLKGVDSTLKIQPAELGDSAVYLCASSTERGGYEQYFGPGTRLTVT.

By share, this clone counts as large. This chain uses TRBV18 with TRBJ2-2, with D possibly matching TRBD2 (5 bases). Germline V gene data show CDR1 as KGHSH and CDR2 as LQKENI. Deletions cut 3 bases from V and 3 bases from J, with 8 bases between. There are 14 residues in the CDR3. The CDR3 region is CASSPSGDTGELFF. CDR3 DNA: TGTGCCAGCTCACCCTCCGGGGACACCGGGGAGCTGTTTTTT.

The CDR3 protein is CASSFQPGVSYGYTF. DNA for the CDR3: TGTGCCAGCAGCTTTCAACCGGGGGTCAGCTATGGCTACACCTTC. This chain connects TRBV11-3 to TRBJ1-2, with D tentatively TRBD1 (5 bases). CDR3 length equals 15 residues. Germline V gene data show CDR1 as SGHNT and CDR2 as YENEEA. V was cut by 3 bases and J by 4 bases, with 15 bases left in between.

This clone was detected only a few times. This chain joins TRBV28 and TRBJ2-1; TRBD2 matches at 8 bases. V gave up 6 bases and J gave up 10 bases; unmatched junction bases: 11. The CDR3 extends over 14 amino acids. Per the germline V gene, CDR1 is MDHEN and CDR2 is SYDVKM. CDR3 sequence reads: CASRVDGGAGEQFF. The CDR3 DNA is TGTGCCAGCAGGGTAGACGGGGGGGCAGGAGAGCAGTTCTTC. The full variable domain, its missing parts supplied by reference TRBV28 and TRBJ2-1, is DVKVTQSSRYLVKRTGEKVFLECVQDMDHENMFWYRQDPGLGLRLIYFSYDVKMKEKGDIPEGYSVSREKKERFSLILESASTNQTSMYLCASRVDGGAGEQFFGPGTRLTVL.

This chain joins TRBV18 and TRBJ2-7; 7 bases are a match to TRBD1. J lost 2 bases, V lost 2 bases, and 6 bases had no gene match. CDR1 KGHSH and CDR2 LQKENI come from the germline V gene. This CDR3 comprises 15 residues. The CDR3 nucleotides are TGTGCCAGCTCACCAGGGGTGGACAGGCCCTACGAGCAGTACTTC. Translation gives CASSPGVDRPYEQYF.

This chain's CDR3 is CASRTTTGTHGYTF. Here the CDR3 DNA reads TGTGCCAGCAGAACGACAACAGGGACTCATGGCTACACCTTC. This rearrangement joins TRBV9 to TRBJ1-2, with D maybe TRBD1 (6 bases). The V gene's germline CDR1 is SGDLS and CDR2 YYNGEE. The CDR3 covers 14 residues. V lost 5 bases and J 6 bases, leaving 17 bases between the germline ends.

This clone has just a few counts. The V gene is TRBV7-6, the J gene TRBJ2-2; 14 nucleotides line up with TRBD2. The ends lost 5 bases at V and 3 bases at J; junction bases unmatched: 14. Germline lookup yields CDR1 SGHVS and CDR2 FNYEAQ. The CDR3 totals 20 residues. This chain's CDR3 is CASSPNSGTSGGIHTGELFF. In DNA form, the CDR3 reads TGTGCCAGCAGCCCGAATTCCGGGACTAGCGGGGGAATACACACCGGGGAGCTGTTTTTT.